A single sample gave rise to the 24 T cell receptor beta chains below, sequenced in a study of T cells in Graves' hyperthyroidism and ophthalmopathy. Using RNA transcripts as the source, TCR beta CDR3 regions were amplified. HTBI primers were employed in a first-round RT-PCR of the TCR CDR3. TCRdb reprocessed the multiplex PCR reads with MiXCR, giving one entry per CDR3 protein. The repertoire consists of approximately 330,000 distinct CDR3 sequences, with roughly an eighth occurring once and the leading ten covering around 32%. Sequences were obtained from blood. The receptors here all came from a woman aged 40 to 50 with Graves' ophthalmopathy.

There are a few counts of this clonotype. CDR3 sequence (DNA): TGTGCCAGCAGCTTTGGGCGCTTCTACGAGCAGTACTTC. This sequence encodes CASSFGRFYEQYF. The chain couples TRBV5-5 to TRBJ2-7; the D is unclear. The germline V and J ends were trimmed by 2 bases and 3 bases, with 9 bases remaining between them. The CDR3 totals 13 residues. Germline assignment: CDR1 SGHKS and CDR2 YYEKEE (reference sequence).

In DNA, the CDR3 is TGTGCCTGGAGAAAACAGGGGGCTCGGTCACCCCTCCACTTT. Translated: CAWRKQGARSPLHF. The J gene is TRBJ1-6, the V gene TRBV30; the match to TRBD1 covers 9 bases. V was clipped by 3 bases and J by 10 bases; unmatched bases: 7. Germline V lookup: CDR1 GTSNPN, CDR2 SVGIG (reference sequence). This CDR3 is built from 14 residues.

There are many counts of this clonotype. CDR3 DNA: TGCAGTGCTAGGACCGGGACAGGGGGATCCTACGAGCAGTACTTC. Protein product: CSARTGTGGSYEQYF. This chain joins TRBV20-1 and TRBJ2-7; TRBD1 aligns across 11 bases. V was clipped by 3 bases and J by 1 base; unmatched bases: 5. The CDR3 is 15 residues long. The germline V gene encodes CDR1 DFQATT and CDR2 SNEGSKA (reference sequence).

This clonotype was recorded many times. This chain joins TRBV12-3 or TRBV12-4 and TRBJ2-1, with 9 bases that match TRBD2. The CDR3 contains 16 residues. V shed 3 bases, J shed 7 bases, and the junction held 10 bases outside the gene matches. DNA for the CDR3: TGTGCCAGCAGTTTCGGGGCGGGGGGGCCGGGGAATGAGCAGTTCTTC. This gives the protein CASSFGAGGPGNEQFF.

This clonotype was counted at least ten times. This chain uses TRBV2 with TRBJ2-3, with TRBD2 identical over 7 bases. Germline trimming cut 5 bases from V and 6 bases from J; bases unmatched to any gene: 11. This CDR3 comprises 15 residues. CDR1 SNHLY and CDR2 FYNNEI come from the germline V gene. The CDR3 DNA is TGTGCCAGCAGTACCGGGACTACGACATCGGATACGCAGTATTTT. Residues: CASSTGTTTSDTQYF. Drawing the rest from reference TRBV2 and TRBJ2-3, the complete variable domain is EPEVTQTPSHQVTQMGQEVILRCVPISNHLYFYWYRQILGQKVEFLVSFYNNEISEKSEIFDDQFSVERPDGSNFTLKIRSTKLEDSAMYFCASSTGTTTSDTQYFGPGTRLTVL.

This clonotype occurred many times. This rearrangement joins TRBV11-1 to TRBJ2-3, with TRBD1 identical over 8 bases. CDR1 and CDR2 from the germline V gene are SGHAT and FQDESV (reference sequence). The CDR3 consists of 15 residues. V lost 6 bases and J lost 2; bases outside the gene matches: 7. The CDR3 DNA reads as TGTGCCAGCAGAACGGGACAGGCTAACACAGATACGCAGTATTTT. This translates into CASRTGQANTDTQYF.

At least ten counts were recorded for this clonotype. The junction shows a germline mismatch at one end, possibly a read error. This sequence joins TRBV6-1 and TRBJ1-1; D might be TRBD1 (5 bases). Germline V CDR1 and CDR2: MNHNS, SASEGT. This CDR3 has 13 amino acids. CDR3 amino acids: CASSKAGGADAFF. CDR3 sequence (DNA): TGTGCCAGCAGCAAAGCAGGAGGGGCTGACGCTTTCTTT.

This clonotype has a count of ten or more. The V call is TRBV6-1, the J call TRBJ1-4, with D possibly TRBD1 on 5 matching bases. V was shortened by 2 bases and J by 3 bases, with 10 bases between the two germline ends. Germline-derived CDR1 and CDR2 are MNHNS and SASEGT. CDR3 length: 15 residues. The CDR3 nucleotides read TGTGCCAGCAGTGAAACCGGACACCCTAATGAAAAACTGTTTTTT. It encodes CASSETGHPNEKLFF.

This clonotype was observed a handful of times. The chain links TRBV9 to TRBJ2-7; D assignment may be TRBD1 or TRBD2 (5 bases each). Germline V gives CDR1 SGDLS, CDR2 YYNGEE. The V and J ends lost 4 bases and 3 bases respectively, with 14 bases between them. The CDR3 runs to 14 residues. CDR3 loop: CASSPGGRYYEQYF. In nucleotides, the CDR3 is TGTGCCAGCAGCCCTGGGGGTAGGTACTACGAGCAGTACTTC. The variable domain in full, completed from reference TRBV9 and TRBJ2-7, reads DSGVTQTPKHLITATGQRVTLRCSPRSGDLSVYWYQQSLDQGLQFLIQYYNGEERAKGNILERFSAQQFPDLHSELNLSSLELGDSALYFCASSPGGRYYEQYFGPGTRLTVT.

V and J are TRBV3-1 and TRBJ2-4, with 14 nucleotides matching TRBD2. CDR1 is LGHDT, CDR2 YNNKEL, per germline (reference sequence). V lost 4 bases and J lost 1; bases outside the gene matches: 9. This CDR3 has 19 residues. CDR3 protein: CASSRSTSGGAVAKNIQYF. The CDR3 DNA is TGTGCCAGCAGCCGATCGACTAGCGGGGGGGCGGTGGCCAAAAACATTCAGTACTTC.

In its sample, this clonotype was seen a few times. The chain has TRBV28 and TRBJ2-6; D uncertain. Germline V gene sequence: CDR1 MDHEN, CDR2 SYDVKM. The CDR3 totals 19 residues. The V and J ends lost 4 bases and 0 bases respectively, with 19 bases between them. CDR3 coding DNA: TGTGCCAGCAGTTCGATGTTCCAGAGGCTGGGCTCTGGGGCCAACGTCCTGACTTTC. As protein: CASSSMFQRLGSGANVLTF.

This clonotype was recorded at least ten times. CDR3 amino acids: CASSENRQGQGYTF. CDR3 DNA sequence: TGTGCCAGCAGTGAAAATCGACAGGGACAGGGCTACACCTTC. This chain uses TRBV2 with TRBJ1-2; 7 nucleotides align to TRBD1. Per germline, CDR1 SNHLY and CDR2 FYNNEI. Unmatched junction bases numbered 8, after V lost 2 bases and J lost 8 bases. The CDR3 length is 14 residues.

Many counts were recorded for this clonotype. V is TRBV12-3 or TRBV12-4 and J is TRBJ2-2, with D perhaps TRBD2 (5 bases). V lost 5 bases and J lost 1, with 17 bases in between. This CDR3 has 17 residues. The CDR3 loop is CASSPRPGSGNTGELFF. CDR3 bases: TGTGCCAGCAGTCCCCGGCCTGGGAGCGGGAACACCGGGGAGCTGTTTTTT.

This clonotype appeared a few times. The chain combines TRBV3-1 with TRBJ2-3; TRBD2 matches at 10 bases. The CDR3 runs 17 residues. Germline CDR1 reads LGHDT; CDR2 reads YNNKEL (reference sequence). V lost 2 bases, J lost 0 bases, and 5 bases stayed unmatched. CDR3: CASSQQLLAGSTDTQYF. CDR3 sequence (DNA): TGTGCCAGCAGCCAACAACTACTAGCGGGGAGCACAGATACGCAGTATTTT.

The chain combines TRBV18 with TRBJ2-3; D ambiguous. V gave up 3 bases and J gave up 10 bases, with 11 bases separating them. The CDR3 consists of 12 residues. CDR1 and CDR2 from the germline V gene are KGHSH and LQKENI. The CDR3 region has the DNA TGTGCCAGCTCACCGAACTTACTACCGCAGTATTTT. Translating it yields CASSPNLLPQYF.

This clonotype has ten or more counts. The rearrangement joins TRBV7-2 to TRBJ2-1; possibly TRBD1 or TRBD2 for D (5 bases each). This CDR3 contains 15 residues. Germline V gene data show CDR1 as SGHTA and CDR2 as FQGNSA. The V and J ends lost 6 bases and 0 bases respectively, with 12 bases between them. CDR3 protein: CASSRDASSYNEQFF. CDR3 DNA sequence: TGTGCCAGCAGTAGGGACGCTAGCTCCTACAATGAGCAGTTCTTC.

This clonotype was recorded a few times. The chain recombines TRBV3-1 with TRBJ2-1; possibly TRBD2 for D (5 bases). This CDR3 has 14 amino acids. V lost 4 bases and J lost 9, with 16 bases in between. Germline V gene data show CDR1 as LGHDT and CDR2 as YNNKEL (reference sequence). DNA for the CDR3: TGTGCCAGCAGCCTTTCCGGGTCCCGGGGTGAGCAGTTCTTC. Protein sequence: CASSLSGSRGEQFF.

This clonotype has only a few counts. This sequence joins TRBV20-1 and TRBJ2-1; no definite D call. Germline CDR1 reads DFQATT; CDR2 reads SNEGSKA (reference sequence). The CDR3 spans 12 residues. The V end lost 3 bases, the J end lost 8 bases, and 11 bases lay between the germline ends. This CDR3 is CSASVGLDEQFF. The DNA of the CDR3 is TGCAGTGCTAGTGTGGGTTTGGATGAGCAGTTCTTC.

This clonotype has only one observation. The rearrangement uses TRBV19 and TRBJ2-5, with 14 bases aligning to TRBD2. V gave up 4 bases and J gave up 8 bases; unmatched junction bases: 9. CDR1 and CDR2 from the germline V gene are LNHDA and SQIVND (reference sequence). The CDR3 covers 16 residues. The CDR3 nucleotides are TGTGCCAGTAGTAGCCGAACGGGACTAGCGGGGGCAACCCAGTACTTC. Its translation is CASSSRTGLAGATQYF.

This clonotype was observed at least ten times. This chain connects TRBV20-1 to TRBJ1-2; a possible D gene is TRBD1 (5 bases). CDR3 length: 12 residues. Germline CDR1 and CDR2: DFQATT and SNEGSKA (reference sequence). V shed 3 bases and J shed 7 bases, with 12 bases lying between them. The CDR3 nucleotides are TGCAGTGCTAGCTTGCGGGGCGGTGGCTACACCTTC. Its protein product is CSASLRGGGYTF.

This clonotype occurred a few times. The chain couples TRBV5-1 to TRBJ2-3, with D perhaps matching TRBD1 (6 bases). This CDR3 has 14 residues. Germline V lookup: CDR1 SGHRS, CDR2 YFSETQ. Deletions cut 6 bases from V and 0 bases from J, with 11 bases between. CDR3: CASTRTASTDTQYF. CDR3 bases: TGCGCCAGCACTCGGACAGCTAGCACAGATACGCAGTATTTT.

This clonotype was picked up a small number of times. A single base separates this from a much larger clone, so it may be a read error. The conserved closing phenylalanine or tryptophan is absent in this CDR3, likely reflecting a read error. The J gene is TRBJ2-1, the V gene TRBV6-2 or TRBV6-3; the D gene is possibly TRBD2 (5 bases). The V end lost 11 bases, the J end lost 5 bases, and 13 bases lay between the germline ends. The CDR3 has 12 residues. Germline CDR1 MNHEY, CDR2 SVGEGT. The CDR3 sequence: CASTRRDNEQFS. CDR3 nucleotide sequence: TGTGCCTCCACCCGGCGGGACAATGAGCAGTTCTCC.

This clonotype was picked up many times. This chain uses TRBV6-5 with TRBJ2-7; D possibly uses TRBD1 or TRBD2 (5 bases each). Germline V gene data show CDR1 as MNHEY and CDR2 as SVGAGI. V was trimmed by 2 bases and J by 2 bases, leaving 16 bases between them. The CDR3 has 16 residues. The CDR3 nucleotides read TGTGCCAGCAGTTACAACCCCCGGGGCAGCACCTACGAGCAGTACTTC. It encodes CASSYNPRGSTYEQYF.

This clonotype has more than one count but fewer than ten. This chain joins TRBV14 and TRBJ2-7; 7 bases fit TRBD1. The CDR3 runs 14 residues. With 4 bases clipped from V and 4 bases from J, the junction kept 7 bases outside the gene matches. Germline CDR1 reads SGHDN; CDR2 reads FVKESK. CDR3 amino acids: CASSLFTGVYEQYF. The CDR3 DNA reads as TGTGCCAGCAGCCTCTTCACAGGGGTGTACGAGCAGTACTTC.